This TCR beta chain came from a study of blood T cell repertoires in COVID-19. The CDR3 consists of 14 residues. CDR1 is ENHRY and CDR2 is SYGVKD in the germline V gene. V lost 4 bases to trimming and J lost 2 bases, with 9 bases between them. Sequencing was performed with immunoSEQ multiplex PCR; in TCRdb, only in-frame clones are kept and a portion is missing. The sample shows some 290,000 clones, about nine tenths of them seen only once. This TCR was recovered from a woman aged 25 to 39 with COVID-19, enrolled during active disease. The J gene is TRBJ1-5, the V gene TRBV10-3; D not certain. The sample taken for sequencing was peripheral blood. CDR3 in DNA: TGTGCCATCAGTGGAGGGATCGGCAATCAGCCCCAGCATTTT. Encoded protein: CAISGGIGNQPQHF.